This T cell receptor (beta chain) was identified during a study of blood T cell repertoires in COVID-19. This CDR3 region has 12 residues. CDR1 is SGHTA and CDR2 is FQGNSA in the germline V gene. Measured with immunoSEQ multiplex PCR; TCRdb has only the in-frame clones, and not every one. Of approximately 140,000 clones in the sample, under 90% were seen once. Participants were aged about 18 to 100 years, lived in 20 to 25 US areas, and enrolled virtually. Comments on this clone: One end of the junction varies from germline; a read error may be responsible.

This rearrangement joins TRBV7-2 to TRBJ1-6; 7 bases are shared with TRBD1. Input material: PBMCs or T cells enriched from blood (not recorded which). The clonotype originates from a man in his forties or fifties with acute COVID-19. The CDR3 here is CAGRQGSSPLHF. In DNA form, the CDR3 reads TGTGCCGGCAGACAGGGCTCCTCACCCCTCCACTTT. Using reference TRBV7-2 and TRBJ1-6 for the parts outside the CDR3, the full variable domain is GAGVSQSPSNKVTEKGKDVELRCDPISGHTALYWYRQSLGQGLEFLIYFQGNSAPDKSGLPSDRFSAERTGGSVSTLTIQRTQQEDSAVYLCAGRQGSSPLHFGNGTRLTVT.